One sample yielded the 8 T cell receptor beta chains listed below, sequenced in a study of human T cells and chemical hapten exposure. TCRdb reprocessed the RACE reads with MiXCR, giving one entry per CDR3 protein. This sample yields over 50,000 distinct CDR3 sequences, of which approximately 9.5% are seen a single time; 9.6% belongs to the top ten. Time point of the sample: pre-sensitization, week 0. Noted treatment: therapeutic diphenylcyclopropenone sensitization with weekly scalp DPC. RNA extraction used unfractionated whole blood as the source of total RNA. This sample comprised whole blood, obtained in connection with sensitization to the hapten diphenylcyclopropenone (DPC). These receptors all come from a woman aged 25 to 39 with alopecia areata. Some clones in this sample may be carry-over from other donors' samples.

The V gene is TRBV5-1, the J gene TRBJ2-3; 8 bases are a match to TRBD2. J lost 7 bases, V lost 4 bases, and 8 bases had no gene match. The CDR3 covers 14 residues. Germline V lookup: CDR1 SGHRS, CDR2 YFSETQ. CDR3 loop: CASSPGGGSYTQYF. DNA for the CDR3: TGCGCCAGCAGCCCGGGGGGGGGCTCGTATACGCAGTATTTT.

This clonotype was detected a few times. The CDR3 bases are TGCAGTGCTGGGGGACAGTTCCAAGAGACCCAGTACTTC. Its translation: CSAGGQFQETQYF. The rearrangement links TRBV20-1 to TRBJ2-5, with 7 bases identical to TRBD1. This CDR3 has 13 amino acids. Germline V gene data show CDR1 as DFQATT and CDR2 as SNEGSKA (reference sequence). The V segment lost 5 bases and the J segment 1 base; nucleotides outside the gene matches: 4.

This chain connects TRBV27 to TRBJ2-5, with D unresolved. V shed 7 bases and J shed 1 base, with 13 bases lying between them. Germline-derived CDR1 and CDR2 are MNHEY and SMNVEV (reference sequence). The CDR3 is made up of 14 amino acids. The CDR3 loop reads CASKVDWSQETQYF. As DNA, the CDR3 is TGTGCCAGCAAGGTAGACTGGTCCCAAGAGACCCAGTACTTC.

The chain uses TRBV20-1 and TRBJ1-1, with a tentative D call TRBD1 (6 bases). With 3 bases removed from V and 1 base from J, the gap between germline ends came to 30 bases. The CDR3 sequence is 20 residues long. Germline values: CDR1 DFQATT, CDR2 SNEGSKA (reference sequence). The CDR3 bases are TGCAGTGCTAGGGGATTAATACAGGGAAAGGAGGGGAGGGCGAACACTGAAGCTTTCTTT. This sequence encodes CSARGLIQGKEGRANTEAFF.

In this sample, this clonotype turned up many times. The gene calls are TRBV12-3 or TRBV12-4 and TRBJ1-5; 8 bases are a match to TRBD1. The V gene end was trimmed by 4 bases and the J gene end by 7 bases; junction bases not matched to a gene: 9. The CDR3 runs to 15 residues. CDR3 in amino acids: CASSSRDRSLQPQHF. DNA for the CDR3: TGTGCCAGCAGTTCCCGGGACAGGTCCTTACAGCCCCAGCATTTT.

There are many counts of this clonotype. The chain is built from TRBV19 and TRBJ1-5, with 8 nucleotides matching TRBD1. The CDR3 sequence is 14 residues long. CDR1 LNHDA and CDR2 SQIVND come from the germline V gene (reference sequence). The V segment lost 4 bases and the J segment 7 bases; nucleotides outside the gene matches: 6. The CDR3 sequence: CASSTQGAGQPQHF. Written as DNA, the CDR3 is TGTGCCAGTAGTACCCAGGGGGCCGGACAGCCCCAGCATTTT.

This clonotype was counted only a few times. V usage is TRBV2 and J usage is TRBJ1-5; TRBD1 might be the D (6 bases). CDR1 is SNHLY and CDR2 is FYNNEI in the germline V gene. The V gene lost 5 bases and the J gene lost 7 bases, with 12 bases spanning the gap. The CDR3 sequence is 13 residues long. The CDR3 spells CASSTQGRQPQHF. In nucleotides, the CDR3 is TGTGCCAGCAGTACACAGGGCCGGCAGCCCCAGCATTTT.

The rearrangement links TRBV30 to TRBJ1-2; maybe TRBD1 (5 bases). Germline V gene sequence: CDR1 GTSNPN, CDR2 SVGIG (reference sequence). The CDR3 sequence is 14 residues long. V was clipped by 3 bases and J by 4 bases, with 15 bases between them. This CDR3 is CAWSSQAASYGYTF. CDR3 bases: TGTGCCTGGAGCTCACAGGCGGCCTCCTATGGCTACACCTTC. Combining the CDR3 with reference TRBV30 and TRBJ1-2 gives the whole variable domain SQTIHQWPATLVQPVGSPLSLECTVEGTSNPNLYWYRQAAGRGLQLLFYSVGIGQISSEVPQNLSASRPQDRQFILSSKKLLLSDSGFYLCAWSSQAASYGYTFGSGTRLTVV.